Sequencing of this T cell receptor (beta chain) was carried out in a study of shared clonotypes between healthy human individuals. Across the whole study: Used for every donor were three CD4 naive, three CD4 memory, two CD8 naive and one CD8 memory plate. Notes on the study in general: On the whole, naive subsets had larger estimated richness than memory subsets had.

This clone was counted once. Its antigen is unknown. The authors combined CD45RO+ cells with CCR7-negative CD45RA+ TemRA cells as CD8 memory. The assay was immunoSEQ multiplex PCR, and TCRdb's table has in-frame clones only and misses some. In the table there are roughly 700,000 clones, less than 95% of which are singletons. This TCR was sampled from a man between 18 and 35 years old in good health. Some clones in this sample may be carry-over from other donors' samples. The sequenced material came from memory CD8+ T cells from PBMCs. Subset denoted: CD45RO+ cells pooled with CCR7-negative TemRA cells.

CDR3 DNA sequence: TGCGCCAGCAGCCAAGGGGCTAGCCCGAGCACAGATACGCAGTATTTT. This codes for CASSQGASPSTDTQYF. This sequence joins TRBV4-1 and TRBJ2-3; D might be TRBD2 (5 bases). Germline V CDR1 and CDR2: MGHRA, YSYEKL. This CDR3 has 16 amino acids. V lost 1 base and J lost 0, with 11 bases in between.